This TCR beta chain derives from a study of T cell responses to AZD1222 COVID-19 vaccine. Study-wide context: Samples with a second dose at about 4 or about 12 weeks were pooled together.

Clones were sequenced by immunoSEQ multiplex PCR, and TCRdb holds only the in-frame ones, with some missing. The data show roughly 120,000 clones, with nearly 90% seen just once and 3.2% held by the top ten. Whole-study results and caveats: Nearly half of spike-specific TCRs reportedly target unmutated variant regions. Donors were mostly white British, more females; clonal diversity possibly underestimated.

Comment on this clone: The antigen is not known.

V was trimmed by 4 bases and J by 1 base, leaving 14 bases between them. The CDR3 length is 15 residues. The germline V gene encodes CDR1 MGHDK and CDR2 SYGVNS. The TCR sequence derives from an adult in good health. J is TRBJ2-7 and V is TRBV25-1; the D gene is possibly TRBD1 (6 bases). Sequences were derived from peripheral blood, sampled on day 0 of AZD1222 vaccination. CDR3 sequence (DNA): TGTGCCAGCAGTGCCCTGGGGGCGGAATCCTACGAGCAGTACTTC. Protein sequence: CASSALGAESYEQYF.